A single sample is the source of the 24 T cell receptor beta chains below, sequenced in a study of T cells after yellow fever vaccination. TCRdb re-analysed the 5' RACE reads in MiXCR, keeping a single row per CDR3 protein. The sample shows some 400,000 distinct CDR3 sequences, 6.2% of them seen only once. Sequences were derived from PBMCs, sampled 5 days after the yellow fever booster vaccination. These TCRs come from a young man who received the YFV17D yellow fever vaccine.

This clonotype was observed at least ten times. The chain couples TRBV12-3 or TRBV12-4 to TRBJ2-1, with 7 bases identical to TRBD2. This CDR3 has 16 amino acids. V trimming: 1 base; J trimming: 2 bases; junction bases outside the gene matches: 5. The CDR3 loop reads CASSLGGLDPYNEQFF. In nucleotides, the CDR3 is TGTGCCAGCAGTTTAGGAGGACTAGATCCCTACAATGAGCAGTTCTTC.

This chain uses TRBV19 with TRBJ2-7, with D perhaps matching TRBD1 (6 bases). This CDR3 contains 16 residues. Trimming removed 4 bases from V and 7 bases from J, with 23 bases in between. Germline V gives CDR1 LNHDA, CDR2 SQIVND (reference sequence). For the CDR3, the DNA is TGTGCCAGTAGTAAACCTGCCGGGACAAGCCCCCCAGAGCAGTACTTC. It is translated as CASSKPAGTSPPEQYF.

This clonotype turned up a few times. The genes are TRBV20-1 and TRBJ2-5; D not resolved. The V gene's germline CDR1 is DFQATT and CDR2 SNEGSKA (reference sequence). V gave up 4 bases and J gave up 0 bases, with 6 bases separating them. The CDR3 spans 12 residues. The CDR3 spells CSATDYQETQYF. The CDR3 nucleotides read TGCAGTGCTACAGACTACCAAGAGACCCAGTACTTC.

This chain uses TRBV5-4 with TRBJ1-1; 8 bases align to TRBD1. The CDR3 loop spans 14 amino acids. In germline, CDR1 is SGHNT, CDR2 YYREEE (reference sequence). Losses at the gene ends were 2 bases for V and 6 bases for J; bases not matched to a gene: 6. CDR3 in amino acids: CASSFAGGAAEAFF. For the CDR3, the DNA is TGTGCCAGCAGCTTCGCAGGGGGCGCGGCTGAAGCTTTCTTT.

This clonotype has a count of ten or more. The gene calls are TRBV20-1 and TRBJ2-1; no reliable D call. Germline CDR1 is DFQATT and CDR2 is SNEGSKA (reference sequence). Trimming cost V 5 bases and J 4 bases, with 6 bases left between them. There are 11 residues in the CDR3. CDR3 region: CSAGYYNEQFF. CDR3 sequence (DNA): TGCAGTGCTGGGTATTACAATGAGCAGTTCTTC.

This clonotype showed up just a few times. The rearrangement joins TRBV7-6 to TRBJ1-3, with D maybe TRBD1 (5 bases). Germline V gives CDR1 SGHVS, CDR2 FNYEAQ. Deletions cut 1 base from V and 0 bases from J, with 10 bases between. CDR3 length: 16 amino acids. CDR3 in DNA: TGTGCCAGCAGCTTAGAGGGACCGGTCTCTGGAAACACCATATATTTT. Protein: CASSLEGPVSGNTIYF. Looking up the rest from reference TRBV7-6 and TRBJ1-3 gives the full variable domain: GAGVSQSPRYKVTKRGQDVALRCDPISGHVSLYWYRQALGQGPEFLTYFNYEAQQDKSGLPNDRFSAERPEGSISTLTIQRTEQRDSAMYRCASSLEGPVSGNTIYFGEGSWLTVV.

This clonotype has at least ten counts. The rearrangement joins TRBV7-2 to TRBJ2-3, with 14 bases identical to TRBD2. The CDR3 runs 16 residues. Germline lookup yields CDR1 SGHTA and CDR2 FQGNSA. The J segment lost 1 base and the V segment lost 5 bases, leaving 2 bases of the junction unmatched. The CDR3: CASSTTSGRGTDTQYF. CDR3 coding DNA: TGTGCCAGCAGCACGACTAGCGGGAGGGGCACAGATACGCAGTATTTT.

The rearrangement links TRBV5-1 to TRBJ2-7, with D possibly being TRBD1 (5 bases). There are 14 residues in the CDR3. The germline V and J ends were trimmed by 0 bases and 1 base, with 8 bases remaining between them. CDR1 is SGHRS and CDR2 is YFSETQ in the germline V gene. This CDR3 is CASSLAAGSYEQYF. The CDR3 DNA sequence: TGCGCCAGCAGCTTGGCCGCAGGGTCCTACGAGCAGTACTTC.

This clonotype was counted only a few times. This chain joins TRBV7-2 and TRBJ1-1; D remains unclear. CDR3 length: 12 residues. Germline V gene lookup returns CDR1 SGHTA and CDR2 FQGNSA. V lost 5 bases to trimming and J lost 2 bases, with 6 bases between them. This CDR3 is CASSGYNTEAFF. The DNA of the CDR3 is TGTGCCAGCAGCGGCTATAACACTGAAGCTTTCTTT.

This clonotype was seen a handful of times. In DNA, the CDR3 is TGTGCGTCACAAGGTCCCGCGGCATACTACGAGCAGTACTTC. It specifies CASQGPAAYYEQYF. The gene calls are TRBV25-1 and TRBJ2-7; D remains unclear. The CDR3 is 14 amino acids. Germline V gene sequence: CDR1 MGHDK, CDR2 SYGVNS.

This clonotype has just a few counts. CDR3 region: CASSLKWGEVTDTQYF. CDR3 DNA sequence: TGTGCCAGCAGTTTAAAGTGGGGGGAAGTCACAGATACGCAGTATTTT. This chain uses TRBV12-3 or TRBV12-4 with TRBJ2-3; D perhaps matches TRBD2 (6 bases). This CDR3 region has 16 residues. V was pared by 2 bases and J by 2 bases, with 14 bases between.

This clonotype has only a few counts. V and J are TRBV27 and TRBJ2-6; 7 nucleotides line up with TRBD2. With 2 bases clipped from V and 2 bases from J, the junction kept 6 bases outside the gene matches. Germline V gene data show CDR1 as MNHEY and CDR2 as SMNVEV (reference sequence). The CDR3 sequence is 17 residues long. In DNA form, the CDR3 reads TGTGCCAGCAGTTTAACGACCGCGGGAGCTGGGGCCAACGTCCTGACTTTC. Amino acid sequence: CASSLTTAGAGANVLTF.

For this clonotype: The junction does not match germline at one end; this may be a read error. V and J are TRBV20-1 and TRBJ2-3; 9 bases fit TRBD2. Germline values: CDR1 DFQATT, CDR2 SNEGSKA (reference sequence). The CDR3 contains 16 residues. The CDR3: CCARDLRGRAADTQYF. DNA for the CDR3: TGCTGTGCTAGAGATTTACGCGGGAGGGCCGCAGATACGCAGTATTTT.

This clonotype has a count of ten or more. The chain is built from TRBV12-3 or TRBV12-4 and TRBJ2-1; TRBD2 might be the D (5 bases). With 5 bases removed from V and 12 bases from J, the gap between germline ends came to 14 bases. The CDR3 runs to 12 residues. This CDR3 is CASSQIPGRQFF. DNA of the CDR3: TGTGCCAGCAGTCAAATCCCGGGGAGGCAGTTCTTC.

This clonotype was picked up many times. The genes are TRBV6-5 and TRBJ2-2; 8 bases are shared with TRBD1. Germline assignment: CDR1 MNHEY and CDR2 SVGAGI. V trimming: 0 bases; J trimming: 6 bases; junction bases outside the gene matches: 6. The CDR3 totals 16 residues. The CDR3 region is CASSYSGRGRAGELFF. The CDR3 nucleotides read TGTGCCAGCAGTTACTCGGGCAGGGGGCGCGCCGGGGAGCTGTTTTTT.

This clonotype was seen more than once but under ten times. The V call is TRBV7-2, the J call TRBJ2-3, with 7 bases aligning to TRBD2. The CDR3 loop spans 16 amino acids. Germline V lookup: CDR1 SGHTA, CDR2 FQGNSA. Unmatched junction bases numbered 13, after V lost 6 bases and J lost 4 bases. The CDR3 DNA sequence: TGTGCCAGCAGGGCCTCGAGCGGGATAGGTGCAGATACGCAGTATTTT. This codes for CASRASSGIGADTQYF.

This clonotype was counted ten times or more. The chain carries TRBV6-5 and TRBJ2-1; 8 nucleotides agree with TRBD2. The CDR3 has 14 residues. The germline V gene encodes CDR1 MNHEY and CDR2 SVGAGI. The trim removed 6 bases at V and 10 bases at J, leaving 11 bases unmatched. In nucleotides, the CDR3 is TGTGCCAGCAGCTCCCCGAGCGGGAGCGGGGAGCAGTTCTTC. Amino acid sequence: CASSSPSGSGEQFF.

This clonotype was observed at least ten times. J is TRBJ2-2 and V is TRBV14, with D perhaps TRBD2 (5 bases). Trimming removed 4 bases at V and 4 bases at J, with 16 bases between. Germline CDR1 reads SGHDN; CDR2 reads FVKESK. This CDR3 has 16 amino acids. The CDR3 here is CASSPGGLLSTGELFF. CDR3 nucleotide sequence: TGTGCCAGCAGCCCTGGAGGACTTCTCTCCACCGGGGAGCTGTTTTTT.

At least ten counts were recorded for this clonotype. The chain's CDR3 is CASSLSGRDSYEQYF. In DNA, the CDR3 is TGTGCCAGCAGCTTAAGTGGGCGGGACTCCTACGAGCAGTACTTC. This sequence joins TRBV7-2 and TRBJ2-7; possible D gene TRBD2, 6 bases. Germline V gene sequence: CDR1 SGHTA, CDR2 FQGNSA. The CDR3 is 15 residues long. The V end was cut by 2 bases, the J end by 0 bases, with 11 bases between.

Worth noting for this clonotype: This may be a read error, as it is one base from a much larger clone. V usage is TRBV10-3 and J usage is TRBJ2-7, with D possibly matching TRBD2 (6 bases). V was trimmed by 2 bases and J by 6 bases, leaving 17 bases between them. This CDR3 is 15 amino acids long. The germline V gene encodes CDR1 ENHRY and CDR2 SYGVKD. CDR3 coding DNA: TGTGCCATCAGTGAGCTACGGCCTAGCGAGGGCGAGCAGTACTTC. Translated: CAISELRPSEGEQYF.

Worth noting for this clonotype: This sequence may be a read error, since a much larger clone differs from it by one base. The chain combines TRBV10-3 with TRBJ2-4, with 15 bases matching TRBD2. The CDR3 covers 20 residues. Germline loops: CDR1 ENHRY, CDR2 SYGVKD. CDR3 DNA: TGTGCCATCAGTGGGCCCCCGGGACTAGCGGGAGGTGAGGCCAAAAACATTCAGTGCTTC. It codes for CAISGPPGLAGGEAKNIQCF.

In this sample, this clonotype turned up many times. This rearrangement joins TRBV18 to TRBJ2-3; either TRBD1 or TRBD2 may fit D (5 bases each). The ends were cut back, 6 bases at V and 1 base at J, with 14 bases in the middle. CDR3 length equals 15 residues. The germline V gene has CDR1 KGHSH and CDR2 LQKENI. The CDR3 coding sequence is TGTGCCAGCTCCTTAGAGGTGGGGGGCACAGATACGCAGTATTTT. This encodes CASSLEVGGTDTQYF. Combining the CDR3 with reference TRBV18 and TRBJ2-3 gives the whole variable domain NAGVMQNPRHLVRRRGQEARLRCSPMKGHSHVYWYRQLPEEGLKFMVYLQKENIIDESGMPKERFSAEFPKEGPSILRIQQVVRGDSAAYFCASSLEVGGTDTQYFGPGTRLTVL.

The table lists this clonotype with many counts. The chain has TRBV7-8 and TRBJ2-1; D possibly corresponds to TRBD2 (5 bases). With 1 base removed from V and 2 bases from J, the gap between germline ends came to 9 bases. Germline CDR1 and CDR2: SGHVS and FQNEAQ. The CDR3 extends over 15 amino acids. CDR3 sequence: CASSLVRGTYNEQFF. The DNA of the CDR3 is TGTGCCAGCAGCTTAGTACGGGGAACCTACAATGAGCAGTTCTTC. Together with reference TRBV7-8 and TRBJ2-1, the CDR3 gives the full variable domain: GAGVSQSPRYKVAKRGQDVALRCDPISGHVSLFWYQQALGQGPEFLTYFQNEAQLDKSGLPSDRFFAERPEGSVSTLKIQRTQQEDSAVYLCASSLVRGTYNEQFFGPGTRLTVL.

The chain carries TRBV7-2 and TRBJ2-1; TRBD1 might be the D (6 bases). CDR3 size: 13 residues. With 7 bases removed from V and 3 bases from J, the gap between germline ends came to 10 bases. Germline values: CDR1 SGHTA, CDR2 FQGNSA. The DNA of the CDR3 is TGTGCCAGCATGGGACATTACTACAATGAGCAGTTCTTC. Translated: CASMGHYYNEQFF.